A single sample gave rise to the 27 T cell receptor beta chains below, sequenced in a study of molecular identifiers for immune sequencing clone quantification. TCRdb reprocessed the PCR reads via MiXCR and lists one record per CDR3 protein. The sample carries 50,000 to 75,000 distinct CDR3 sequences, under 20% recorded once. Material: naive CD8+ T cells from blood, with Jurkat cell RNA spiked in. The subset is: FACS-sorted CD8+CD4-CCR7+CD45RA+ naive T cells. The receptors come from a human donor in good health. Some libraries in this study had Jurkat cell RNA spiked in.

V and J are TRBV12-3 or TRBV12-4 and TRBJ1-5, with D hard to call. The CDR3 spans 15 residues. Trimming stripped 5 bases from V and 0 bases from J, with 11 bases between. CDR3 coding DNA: TGTGCCAGCAGTCGGACGACAAATAGCAATCAGCCCCAGCATTTT. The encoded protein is CASSRTTNSNQPQHF.

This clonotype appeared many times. In DNA, the CDR3 is TGCGCCAGCAGCCAAGCTATCAATTATGGGATCGGTGAGCAGTTCTTC. Translated: CASSQAINYGIGEQFF. The V and J genes are TRBV4-3 and TRBJ2-1, with no clear D. The germline V gene encodes CDR1 LGHNA and CDR2 YSLEER. Trimming stripped 1 base from V and 9 bases from J, with 19 bases between. The CDR3 has 16 residues.

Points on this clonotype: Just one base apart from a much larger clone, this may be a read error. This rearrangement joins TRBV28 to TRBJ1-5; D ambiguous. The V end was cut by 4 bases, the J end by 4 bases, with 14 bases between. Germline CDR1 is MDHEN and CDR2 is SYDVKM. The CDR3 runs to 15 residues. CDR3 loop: CASSYQADPNQPQHF. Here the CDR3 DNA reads TGTGCCAGCAGTTATCAGGCAGACCCAAATCAGCCCCAGCATTTT.

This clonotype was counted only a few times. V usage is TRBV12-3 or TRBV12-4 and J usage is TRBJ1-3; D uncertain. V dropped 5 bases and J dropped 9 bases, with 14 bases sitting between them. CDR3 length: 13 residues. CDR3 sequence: CASSTPPQTTIYF. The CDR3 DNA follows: TGTGCCAGCAGTACACCCCCACAGACCACCATATATTTT.

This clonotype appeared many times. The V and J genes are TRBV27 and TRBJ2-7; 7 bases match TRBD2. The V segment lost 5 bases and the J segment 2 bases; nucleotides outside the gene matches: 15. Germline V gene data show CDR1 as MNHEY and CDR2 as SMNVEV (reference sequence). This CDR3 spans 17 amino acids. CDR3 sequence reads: CASSPPPISGRAYEQYF. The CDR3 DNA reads TGTGCCAGCAGTCCCCCCCCCATTAGTGGGAGGGCCTACGAGCAGTACTTC.

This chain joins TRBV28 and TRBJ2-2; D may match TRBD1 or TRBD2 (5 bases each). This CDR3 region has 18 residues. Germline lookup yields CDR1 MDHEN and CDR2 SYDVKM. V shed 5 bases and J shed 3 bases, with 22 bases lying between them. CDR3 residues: CASSDPPGPRPHTGELFF. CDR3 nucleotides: TGTGCCAGCAGTGACCCGCCGGGACCCCGGCCCCACACCGGGGAGCTGTTTTTT.

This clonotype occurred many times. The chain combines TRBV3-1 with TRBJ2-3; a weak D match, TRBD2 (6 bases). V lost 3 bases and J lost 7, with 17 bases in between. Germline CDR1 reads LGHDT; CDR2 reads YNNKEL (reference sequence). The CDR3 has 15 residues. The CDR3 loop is CASSQRIPGLNTQYF. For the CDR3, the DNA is TGTGCCAGCAGCCAGAGAATCCCCGGACTAAATACGCAGTATTTT.

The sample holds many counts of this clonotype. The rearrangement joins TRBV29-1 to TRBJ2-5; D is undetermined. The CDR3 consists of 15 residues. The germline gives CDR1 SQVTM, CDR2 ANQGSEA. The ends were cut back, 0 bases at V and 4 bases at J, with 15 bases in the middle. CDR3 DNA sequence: TGCAGCGTTGAAGATCGTGGTAGTCCTGCAGAGACCCAGTACTTC. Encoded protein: CSVEDRGSPAETQYF.

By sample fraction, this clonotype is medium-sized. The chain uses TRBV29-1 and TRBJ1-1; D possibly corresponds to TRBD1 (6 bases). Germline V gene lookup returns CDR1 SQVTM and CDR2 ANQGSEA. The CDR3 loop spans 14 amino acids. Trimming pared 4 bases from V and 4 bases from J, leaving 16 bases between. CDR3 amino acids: CSVGFSTGFTEAFF. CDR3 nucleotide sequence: TGCAGCGTTGGTTTCTCTACAGGGTTCACTGAAGCTTTCTTT.

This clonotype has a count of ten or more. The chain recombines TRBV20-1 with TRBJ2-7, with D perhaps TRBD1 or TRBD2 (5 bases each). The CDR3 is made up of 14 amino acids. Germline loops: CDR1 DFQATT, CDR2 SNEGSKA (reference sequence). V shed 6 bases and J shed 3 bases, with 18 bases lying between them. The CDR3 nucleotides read TGCAGTGCCAGGAGGCCAGGGAAATTCTACGAGCAGTACTTC. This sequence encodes CSARRPGKFYEQYF.

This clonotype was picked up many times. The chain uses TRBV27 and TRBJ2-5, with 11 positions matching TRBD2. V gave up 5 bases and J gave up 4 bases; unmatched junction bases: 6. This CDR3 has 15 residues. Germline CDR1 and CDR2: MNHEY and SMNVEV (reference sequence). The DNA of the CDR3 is TGTGCCAGCAGTCCCGGACTAGCGGGTCTAGAGACCCAGTACTTC. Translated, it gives CASSPGLAGLETQYF.

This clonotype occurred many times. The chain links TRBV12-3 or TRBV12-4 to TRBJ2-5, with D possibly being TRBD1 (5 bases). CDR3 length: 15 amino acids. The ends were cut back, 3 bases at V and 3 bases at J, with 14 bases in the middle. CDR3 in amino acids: CASSLEIAGKETQYF. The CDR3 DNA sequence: TGTGCCAGCAGTTTGGAGATCGCAGGGAAAGAGACCCAGTACTTC.

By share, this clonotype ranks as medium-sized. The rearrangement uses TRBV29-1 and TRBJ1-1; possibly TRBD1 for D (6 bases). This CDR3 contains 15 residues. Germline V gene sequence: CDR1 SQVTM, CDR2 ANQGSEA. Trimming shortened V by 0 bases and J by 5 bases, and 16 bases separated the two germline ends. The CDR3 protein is CSVEEYGGKGTEAFF. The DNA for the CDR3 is TGCAGCGTTGAAGAGTATGGGGGCAAAGGGACTGAAGCTTTCTTT.

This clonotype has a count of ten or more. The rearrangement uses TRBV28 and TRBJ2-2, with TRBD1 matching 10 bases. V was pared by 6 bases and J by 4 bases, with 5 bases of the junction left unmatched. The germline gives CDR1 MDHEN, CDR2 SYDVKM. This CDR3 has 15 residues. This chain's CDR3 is CASRRQGAPTGELFF. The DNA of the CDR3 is TGTGCCAGCAGACGACAGGGGGCGCCCACCGGGGAGCTGTTTTTT.

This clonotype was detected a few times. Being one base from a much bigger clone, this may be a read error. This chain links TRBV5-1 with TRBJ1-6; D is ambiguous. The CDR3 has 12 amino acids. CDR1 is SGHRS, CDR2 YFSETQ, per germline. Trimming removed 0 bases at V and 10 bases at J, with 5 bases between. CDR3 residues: CASSLAESPLHF. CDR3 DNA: TGCGCCAGCAGCTTGGCGGAGTCACCCCTCCACTTT.

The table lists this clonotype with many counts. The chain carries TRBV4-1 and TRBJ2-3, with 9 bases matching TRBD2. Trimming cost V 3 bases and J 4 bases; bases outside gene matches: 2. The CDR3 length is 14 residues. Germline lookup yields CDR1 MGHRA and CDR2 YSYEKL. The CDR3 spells CASSQLAGPDTQYF. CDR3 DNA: TGCGCCAGCAGCCAGCTAGCGGGACCAGATACGCAGTATTTT.

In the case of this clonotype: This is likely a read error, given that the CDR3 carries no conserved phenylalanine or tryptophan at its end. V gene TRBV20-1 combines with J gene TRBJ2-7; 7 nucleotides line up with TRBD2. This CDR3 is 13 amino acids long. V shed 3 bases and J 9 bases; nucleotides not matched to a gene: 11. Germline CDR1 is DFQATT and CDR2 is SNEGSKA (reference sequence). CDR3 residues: CSASLAGESGQYL. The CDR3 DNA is TGCAGTGCTAGTCTGGCGGGGGAAAGCGGGCAGTACCTC.

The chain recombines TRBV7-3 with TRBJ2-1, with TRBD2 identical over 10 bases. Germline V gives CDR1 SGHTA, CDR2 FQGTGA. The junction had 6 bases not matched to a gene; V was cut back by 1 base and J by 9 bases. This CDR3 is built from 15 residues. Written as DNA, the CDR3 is TGTGCCAGCAGCTTAATTTGGACTAGCGGCCGTGAGCAGTTCTTC. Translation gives CASSLIWTSGREQFF.

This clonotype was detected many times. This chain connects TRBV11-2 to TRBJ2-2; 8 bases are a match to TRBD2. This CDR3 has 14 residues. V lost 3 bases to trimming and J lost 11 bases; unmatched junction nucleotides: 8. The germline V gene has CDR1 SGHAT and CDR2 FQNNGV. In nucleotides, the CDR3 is TGTGCCAGCAGCTTGGGCGCGGGAGGCACTGAGCTGTTTTTT. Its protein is CASSLGAGGTELFF.

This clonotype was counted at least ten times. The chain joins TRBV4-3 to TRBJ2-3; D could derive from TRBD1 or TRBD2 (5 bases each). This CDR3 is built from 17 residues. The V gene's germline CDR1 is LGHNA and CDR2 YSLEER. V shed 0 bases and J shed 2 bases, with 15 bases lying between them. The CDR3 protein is CASSQDRTVGATDTQYF. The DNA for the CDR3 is TGCGCCAGCAGCCAAGATCGTACAGTCGGGGCCACAGATACGCAGTATTTT.

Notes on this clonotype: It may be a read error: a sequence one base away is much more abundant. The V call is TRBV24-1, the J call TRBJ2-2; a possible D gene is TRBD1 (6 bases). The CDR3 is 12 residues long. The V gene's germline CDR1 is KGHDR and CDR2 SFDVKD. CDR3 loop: CATSDWDTEPFF. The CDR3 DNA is TGTGCCACCAGTGACTGGGACACGGAGCCGTTTTTT.

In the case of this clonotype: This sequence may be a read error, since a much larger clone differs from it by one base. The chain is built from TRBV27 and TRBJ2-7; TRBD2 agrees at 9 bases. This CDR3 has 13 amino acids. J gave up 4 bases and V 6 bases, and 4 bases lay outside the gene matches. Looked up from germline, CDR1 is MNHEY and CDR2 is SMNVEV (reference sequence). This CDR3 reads CASRSGRPYEQYF. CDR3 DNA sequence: TGTGCCAGCAGAAGCGGGAGGCCATACGAGCAGTACTTC.

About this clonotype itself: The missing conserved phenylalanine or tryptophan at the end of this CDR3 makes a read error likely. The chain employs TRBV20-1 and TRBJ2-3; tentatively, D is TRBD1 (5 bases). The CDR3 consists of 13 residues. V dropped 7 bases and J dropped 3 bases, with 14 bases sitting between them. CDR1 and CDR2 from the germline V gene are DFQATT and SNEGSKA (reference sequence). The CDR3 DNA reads TGCAGTGGAGCGACAGAAAAAACAGATACGCAGTATCTT. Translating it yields CSGATEKTDTQYL.

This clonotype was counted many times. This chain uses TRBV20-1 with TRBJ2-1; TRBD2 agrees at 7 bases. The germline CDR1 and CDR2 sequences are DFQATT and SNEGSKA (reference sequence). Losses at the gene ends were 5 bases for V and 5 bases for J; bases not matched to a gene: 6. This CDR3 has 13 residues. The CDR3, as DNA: TGCAGTGCTGCGGGGGATGGGAACAATGAGCAGTTCTTC. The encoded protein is CSAAGDGNNEQFF.

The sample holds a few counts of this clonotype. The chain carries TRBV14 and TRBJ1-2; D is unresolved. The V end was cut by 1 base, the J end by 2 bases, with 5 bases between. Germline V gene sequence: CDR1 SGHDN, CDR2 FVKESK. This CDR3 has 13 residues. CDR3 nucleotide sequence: TGTGCCAGCAGCCAAGGGCCAAACTATGGCTACACCTTC. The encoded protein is CASSQGPNYGYTF.

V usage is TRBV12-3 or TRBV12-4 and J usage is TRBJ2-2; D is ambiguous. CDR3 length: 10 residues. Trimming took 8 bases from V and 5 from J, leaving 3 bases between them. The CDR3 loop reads CASGTGELFF. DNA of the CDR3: TGTGCCAGCGGGACCGGGGAGCTGTTTTTT.

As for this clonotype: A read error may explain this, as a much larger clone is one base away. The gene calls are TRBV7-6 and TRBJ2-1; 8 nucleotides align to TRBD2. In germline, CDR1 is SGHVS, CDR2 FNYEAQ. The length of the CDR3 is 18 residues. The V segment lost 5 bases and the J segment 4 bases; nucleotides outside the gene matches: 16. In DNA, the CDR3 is TGTGCCAGCAGCCCAAATACGGGGGGGAGCACCTTTTACAATGAGCAGTTCTTC. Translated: CASSPNTGGSTFYNEQFF.